The entry below gives a single TCR beta chain sequence along with its context. Produced via immunoSEQ multiplex PCR; TCRdb's table is partial and in-frame only. The data hold more than 35,000 clones, with 70% to 90% observed a single time. The data were obtained in a study of blood T cell repertoires in COVID-19. Germline-derived CDR1 and CDR2 are SGHAT and FQNNGV. Trimming stripped 3 bases from V and 6 bases from J, with 21 bases between. This CDR3 has 16 amino acids. This TCR came from a human donor in a cohort sampled during active COVID-19. The sequenced material came from peripheral blood. The chain is built from TRBV11-2 and TRBJ2-7; D gene uncertain. The CDR3 loop reads CASSLSRPPYNGEQYF. The CDR3 DNA is TGTGCCAGCAGCTTGTCGAGGCCACCCTATAACGGCGAGCAGTACTTC.